Below, 29 T cell receptor beta chains from the same sample are listed, as sequenced in a study of T cell repertoires in cytomegalovirus infection. TCRdb processed the reads anew with MiXCR; each CDR3 protein has one entry. The sample consists of under 850,000 distinct CDR3 sequences, roughly 33% of them appearing once. Their target antigens are unknown. The source was cultured PBMCs, collected from culture after CMV antigen stimulation. Every receptor here comes from a human donor in good health (CMV status not recorded). Some clones in this sample may be carry-over from other donors' samples.

The rearrangement joins TRBV2 to TRBJ2-2; no reliable D call. Trimming removed 6 bases from V and 6 bases from J, with 8 bases in between. The CDR3 has 12 amino acids. Germline V CDR1 and CDR2: SNHLY, FYNNEI. Here the CDR3 reads CASRPGPGELFF. The CDR3 nucleotides read TGTGCCAGCAGGCCGGGCCCCGGGGAGCTGTTTTTT.

CDR3 coding DNA: TGCAGTGCTAGAGGGGGACCCAGCGGGGAAACAGATACGCAGTATTTT. Protein product: CSARGGPSGETDTQYF. V gene TRBV20-1 combines with J gene TRBJ2-3, with TRBD2 identical over 7 bases. The CDR3 totals 16 residues. The germline gives CDR1 DFQATT, CDR2 SNEGSKA (reference sequence). The V and J ends lost 1 base and 3 bases, in that order; junction bases with no gene match: 10.

The rearrangement joins TRBV9 to TRBJ2-2; tentatively, D is TRBD2 (5 bases). This CDR3 is 15 amino acids long. Trimming cost V 2 bases and J 0 bases, with 8 bases left between them. The germline CDR1 and CDR2 sequences are SGDLS and YYNGEE. CDR3 residues: CASSVSATNTGELFF. In DNA form, the CDR3 reads TGTGCCAGCAGCGTTAGCGCCACGAACACCGGGGAGCTGTTTTTT.

The chain combines TRBV18 with TRBJ1-3; D unresolved. Per germline, CDR1 KGHSH and CDR2 LQKENI. The CDR3 length is 16 residues. Trimming pared 2 bases from V and 0 bases from J, leaving 11 bases between. The CDR3 bases are TGTGCCAGCTCACCAAGAGGATGGAGCTCTGGAAACACCATATATTTT. Amino acids: CASSPRGWSSGNTIYF.

The rearrangement links TRBV5-6 to TRBJ2-1; TRBD2 aligns across 13 bases. The CDR3 consists of 16 residues. Trimming removed 2 bases from V and 6 bases from J; junction bases left unmatched: 5. Germline V CDR1 and CDR2: SGHDT, YYEEEE. DNA of the CDR3: TGTGCCAGCAGCTTTCCGACTAGCGGGGGGCGCAATGAGCAGTTCTTC. Amino acids: CASSFPTSGGRNEQFF. Full variable domain (outside the CDR3, taken from reference TRBV5-6 and TRBJ2-1): DAGVTQSPTHLIKTRGQQVTLRCSPKSGHDTVSWYQQALGQGPQFIFQYYEEEERQRGNFPDRFSGHQFPNYSSELNVNALLLGDSALYLCASSFPTSGGRNEQFFGPGTRLTVL.

The rearrangement uses TRBV5-5 and TRBJ1-1, with D unresolved. V was cut by 6 bases and J by 3 bases, with 18 bases left in between. In germline, CDR1 is SGHKS, CDR2 YYEKEE (reference sequence). The CDR3 totals 15 residues. The CDR3 loop reads CASTLVRAWDTEAFF. CDR3 nucleotide sequence: TGTGCCAGCACCCTGGTAAGGGCTTGGGACACTGAAGCTTTCTTT.

The CDR3 DNA sequence: TGTGCCAGCAGTAGGACAGTTAATTCACCCCTCCACTTT. Translated: CASSRTVNSPLHF. The V gene is TRBV6-2 or TRBV6-3, the J gene TRBJ1-6, with D possibly being TRBD1 (6 bases). The germline CDR1 and CDR2 sequences are MNHEY and SVGEGT. V gave up 5 bases and J gave up 6 bases, with 8 bases separating them. The CDR3 extends over 13 amino acids.

The chain has TRBV10-3 and TRBJ2-7; D possibly corresponds to TRBD1 (6 bases). Germline V gives CDR1 ENHRY, CDR2 SYGVKD. CDR3 length: 11 amino acids. Trimming removed 11 bases from V and 5 bases from J, with 13 bases in between. This CDR3 is CAVGQLDEQYF. For the CDR3, the DNA is TGTGCCGTCGGACAGTTAGACGAGCAGTACTTC.

This clonotype was recorded at least ten times. The rearrangement uses TRBV7-8 and TRBJ2-1; 7 bases agree with TRBD1. The CDR3 is 16 amino acids. Germline V gene lookup returns CDR1 SGHVS and CDR2 FQNEAQ. With 5 bases clipped from V and 0 bases from J, the junction kept 7 bases outside the gene matches. The CDR3: CASSQTGVSSYNEQFF. As DNA, the CDR3 is TGTGCCAGCAGCCAAACAGGGGTGAGCTCCTACAATGAGCAGTTCTTC. Looking up the rest from reference TRBV7-8 and TRBJ2-1 gives the full variable domain: GAGVSQSPRYKVAKRGQDVALRCDPISGHVSLFWYQQALGQGPEFLTYFQNEAQLDKSGLPSDRFFAERPEGSVSTLKIQRTQQEDSAVYLCASSQTGVSSYNEQFFGPGTRLTVL.

J is TRBJ2-3 and V is TRBV2; a possible D gene is TRBD2 (6 bases). CDR3 length: 14 amino acids. Trimming removed 4 bases from V and 2 bases from J, with 10 bases in between. Looked up from germline, CDR1 is SNHLY and CDR2 is FYNNEI. The CDR3 loop reads CASSAGLFTDTQYF. The CDR3 coding sequence is TGTGCCAGCAGTGCGGGACTTTTCACAGATACGCAGTATTTT.

The chain joins TRBV18 to TRBJ1-5, with D hard to call. Germline values: CDR1 KGHSH, CDR2 LQKENI. V was shortened by 2 bases and J by 1 base, with 12 bases between the two germline ends. This CDR3 contains 16 residues. The CDR3 DNA follows: TGTGCCAGCTCACCAAATGCCATTGGGAGCAATCAGCCCCAGCATTTT. Amino acid sequence: CASSPNAIGSNQPQHF.

A few counts support this clonotype. The gene calls are TRBV19 and TRBJ2-1, with 10 bases fitting TRBD2. Germline-derived CDR1 and CDR2 are LNHDA and SQIVND (reference sequence). J was trimmed by 2 bases and V by 7 bases; bases with no gene match: 5. The CDR3 consists of 15 residues. The CDR3 nucleotides are TGTGCCAGTATTTCTAGCGGGGGTCCCTACAATGAGCAGTTCTTC. Amino acids: CASISSGGPYNEQFF.

The CDR3 nucleotides read TGCAGTGCTAGAAGGCTAGCGGGGAGTAGTGAGCAGTTCTTC. This gives the protein CSARRLAGSSEQFF. This chain joins TRBV20-1 and TRBJ2-1; 9 bases fit TRBD2. The CDR3 has 14 amino acids. V was pared by 2 bases and J by 9 bases, with 8 bases of the junction left unmatched. The germline V gene encodes CDR1 DFQATT and CDR2 SNEGSKA (reference sequence).

V usage is TRBV7-9 and J usage is TRBJ1-1, with a weak D call TRBD1 (5 bases). V lost 7 bases and J lost 8, with 17 bases in between. The CDR3 totals 13 residues. Germline loops: CDR1 SEHNR, CDR2 FQNEAQ (reference sequence). CDR3 nucleotides: TGTGCCAGCACCTGGGAAGGGGTGGGCGAAGCTTTCTTT. Protein sequence: CASTWEGVGEAFF.

This clonotype appeared a few times. The chain couples TRBV4-3 to TRBJ2-1; 8 positions agree with TRBD2. The CDR3 contains 19 residues. Germline V gene lookup returns CDR1 LGHNA and CDR2 YSLEER. The ends lost 0 bases at V and 6 bases at J; junction bases unmatched: 16. CDR3 residues: CASSQDLALDGRAPNEQFF. The CDR3 region has the DNA TGCGCCAGCAGCCAAGACTTAGCCCTGGACGGGAGGGCCCCCAATGAGCAGTTCTTC.

This clonotype was counted ten times or more. The chain recombines TRBV7-2 with TRBJ1-2; D might be TRBD1 (5 bases). Germline values: CDR1 SGHTA, CDR2 FQGNSA. This CDR3 spans 12 amino acids. The V gene lost 5 bases and the J gene lost 7 bases, with 11 bases spanning the gap. Here the CDR3 DNA reads TGTGCCAGCAGCCCGAGGACAACTGGCTACACCTTC. As protein: CASSPRTTGYTF.

In the case of this clonotype: Likely a read error: the CDR3 ends without its conserved phenylalanine or tryptophan. The limits of the CDR3 on the DNA are not certain, so only TCRdb's listed CDR3 is given. The V gene is TRBV12-5, the J gene TRBJ2-1; TRBD2 was called by the table and not checked on the DNA. Per germline, CDR1 LGHNT and CDR2 FRNRAP. The CDR3 extends over 12 residues, inclusive of both ends. The CDR3 loop is CASGLVGQGLTI.

Ten or more counts support this clonotype. The chain carries TRBV7-2 and TRBJ1-3; 7 positions agree with TRBD1. Germline trimming cut 0 bases from V and 3 bases from J; bases unmatched to any gene: 5. Germline V gene sequence: CDR1 SGHTA, CDR2 FQGNSA. The CDR3 spans 16 residues. In nucleotides, the CDR3 is TGTGCCAGCAGCTTAGCGGGACAGTACAGTGGAAACACCATATATTTT. As protein: CASSLAGQYSGNTIYF.

J is TRBJ1-6 and V is TRBV2; TRBD1 matches at 7 bases. The germline gives CDR1 SNHLY, CDR2 FYNNEI. J gave up 7 bases and V 3 bases, and 3 bases lay outside the gene matches. There are 14 residues in the CDR3. DNA of the CDR3: TGTGCCAGCAGTGACTTGGGACAGAATTCACCCCTCCACTTT. Encoded protein: CASSDLGQNSPLHF.

This clonotype occurred a few times. The genes are TRBV7-2 and TRBJ2-1; D could derive from TRBD1 or TRBD2 (6 bases each). Germline V gene lookup returns CDR1 SGHTA and CDR2 FQGNSA. CDR3 size: 14 residues. Trimming stripped 5 bases from V and 4 bases from J, with 12 bases between. The CDR3 sequence is CASSTPGAYNEQFF. The CDR3 bases are TGTGCCAGCAGCACCCCGGGGGCTTACAATGAGCAGTTCTTC.

This clonotype was seen at least ten times. The chain couples TRBV7-2 to TRBJ2-1; unclear D gene. The CDR3 length is 11 residues. Per the germline V gene, CDR1 is SGHTA and CDR2 is FQGNSA. V lost 5 bases to trimming and J lost 8 bases, with 7 bases between them. This CDR3 is CASSRLYEQFF. The CDR3 DNA is TGTGCCAGCAGCCGCCTCTATGAGCAGTTCTTC.

This rearrangement joins TRBV7-4 to TRBJ1-2, with 7 bases identical to TRBD1. The germline CDR1 and CDR2 sequences are SGHVT and SQSDAQ. The length of the CDR3 is 16 residues. Trimming cost V 6 bases and J 0 bases; bases outside gene matches: 10. CDR3 DNA sequence: TGTGCCAGCAGACCCGACAGGGCACAAACTAACTATGGCTACACCTTC. Its protein product is CASRPDRAQTNYGYTF. Full variable domain (remainder filled in from reference TRBV7-4 and TRBJ1-2): GAGVSQSPRYKVAKRGRDVALRCDSISGHVTLYWYRQTLGQGSEVLTYSQSDAQRDKSGRPSGRFSAERPERSVSTLKIQRTEQGDSAVYLCASRPDRAQTNYGYTFGSGTRLTVV.

V is TRBV20-1 and J is TRBJ2-7; the D gene is possibly TRBD2 (5 bases). Trimming shortened V by 3 bases and J by 3 bases, and 15 bases separated the two germline ends. Germline V gene lookup returns CDR1 DFQATT and CDR2 SNEGSKA (reference sequence). The CDR3 runs 14 residues. CDR3 protein: CSASAEVAYYEQYF. CDR3 sequence (DNA): TGCAGTGCTAGCGCGGAGGTGGCTTACTACGAGCAGTACTTC.

This clonotype has more than one count but fewer than ten. The CDR3 DNA reads as TGTGCCAGTAACGGGGGCAGTTCCCTTATGAGCAATCAGCCCCAGCATTTT. Its protein is CASNGGSSLMSNQPQHF. The chain couples TRBV19 to TRBJ1-5; a weak D match, TRBD1 (6 bases). The CDR3 covers 17 residues. Germline CDR1 is LNHDA and CDR2 is SQIVND (reference sequence). The V end lost 7 bases, the J end lost 1 base, and 20 bases lay between the germline ends.

The chain employs TRBV20-1 and TRBJ2-7; D remains unclear. This CDR3 is 14 amino acids long. V lost 0 bases and J lost 0, with 9 bases in between. The germline V gene encodes CDR1 DFQATT and CDR2 SNEGSKA (reference sequence). Written as DNA, the CDR3 is TGCAGTGCTAGAGATTCGGACCACTCCTACGAGCAGTACTTC. It codes for CSARDSDHSYEQYF.

This clonotype came up many times. V and J are TRBV7-2 and TRBJ2-4, with D perhaps matching TRBD1 (5 bases). Germline-derived CDR1 and CDR2 are SGHTA and FQGNSA. The CDR3 length is 13 residues. V was shortened by 5 bases and J by 8 bases, with 13 bases between the two germline ends. This CDR3 reads CASSPRVRDIQYF. The CDR3 bases are TGTGCCAGCAGCCCCAGGGTTCGAGACATTCAGTACTTC.

The CDR3 region is CASSELEGRVYF. In DNA, the CDR3 is TGTGCCAGCAGTGAATTGGAGGGTAGAGTATACTTC. This sequence joins TRBV25-1 and TRBJ2-4; the D gene is possibly TRBD2 (6 bases). The V and J ends lost 1 base and 16 bases respectively, with 14 bases between them. The CDR3 totals 12 residues. CDR1 and CDR2 from the germline V gene are MGHDK and SYGVNS.

This chain links TRBV29-1 with TRBJ1-1; D gene ambiguous. Trimming removed 2 bases at V and 5 bases at J, with 15 bases between. The CDR3 is made up of 14 amino acids. The germline CDR1 and CDR2 sequences are SQVTM and ANQGSEA. CDR3 loop: CSVESVGSQTEAFF. DNA of the CDR3: TGCAGCGTTGAATCGGTTGGCAGCCAAACTGAAGCTTTCTTT.

This rearrangement joins TRBV11-2 to TRBJ2-7; possibly TRBD1 for D (6 bases). Germline V gene sequence: CDR1 SGHAT, CDR2 FQNNGV. This CDR3 is built from 15 residues. V was trimmed by 4 bases and J by 1 base, leaving 14 bases between them. CDR3 protein: CASSSIQGQSYEQYF. DNA of the CDR3: TGTGCCAGCAGCTCTATCCAGGGGCAGTCCTACGAGCAGTACTTC.